The clone carrying this TCR beta chain turned up a few times. This record belongs to a study of cytomegalovirus exposure and HLA in healthy donors. Overall study context: Most donors, about 82% of 398 genotyped, fell in the Caucasian-associated ancestry cluster.

13 Jbeta primers and 60 Vbeta primers were used for the PCR. Sequenced by immunoSEQ multiplex PCR; TCRdb stores in-frame clones only, minus some. Of some 150,000 clones in the sample, approximately 70% are singletons; the top ten hold over 13%. Germline V gene sequence: CDR1 SEHNR, CDR2 FQNEAQ (reference sequence). The V and J ends lost 10 bases and 4 bases respectively, with 23 bases between them. The CDR3 loop spans 15 amino acids. The V call is TRBV7-9, the J call TRBJ2-7; D possibly corresponds to TRBD1 (6 bases). Sequenced input: PBMCs. This TCR came from a human donor in good health. For the CDR3, the DNA is TGTGCCACCTTAACGTTGGAGCGAGGGACATACGAGCAGTACTTC. This encodes CATLTLERGTYEQYF.